Presented here are 27 T cell receptor beta chains from one specimen sequenced in a study of OX40 agonist ivuxolimab in advanced cancers. The data were produced by immunoSEQ multiplex PCR, yet TCRdb's version contains in-frame clones alone and is incomplete. The table shows around 68,000 clones, with about 89% occurring only once. Sample: CD4+ or CD8+ T cells sorted from blood, taken in a trial of the OX40 agonist ivuxolimab. The receptors shown here come from an adult with an advanced solid tumor such as melanoma, head and neck, liver or kidney cancer.

The V gene is TRBV7-2, the J gene TRBJ2-1; TRBD2 might be the D (5 bases). The V and J ends lost 2 bases and 8 bases respectively, with 10 bases between them. Germline CDR1 reads SGHTA; CDR2 reads FQGNSA. The CDR3 sequence is 13 residues long. The CDR3 nucleotides read TGTGCCAGCAGCTTACGCGTCGGGGATGAGCAGTTCTTC. Protein product: CASSLRVGDEQFF.

The chain couples TRBV28 to TRBJ2-7, with TRBD1 identical over 8 bases. V was pared by 6 bases and J by 2 bases, with 9 bases of the junction left unmatched. The length of the CDR3 is 15 residues. Germline CDR1 reads MDHEN; CDR2 reads SYDVKM. The CDR3 here is CASRPTGTGTYEQYF. CDR3 DNA: TGTGCCAGCAGACCGACCGGGACAGGAACCTACGAGCAGTACTTC.

V is TRBV6-1 and J is TRBJ1-1; weak D call: TRBD1 (5 bases). The CDR3 length is 14 residues. Trimming stripped 4 bases from V and 6 bases from J, with 15 bases between. CDR1 is MNHNS, CDR2 SASEGT, per germline. CDR3 sequence reads: CASSARGGVSEAFF. The CDR3 nucleotides read TGTGCCAGCAGTGCCCGGGGGGGAGTTTCTGAAGCTTTCTTT.

The V and J genes are TRBV14 and TRBJ2-7, with D perhaps being TRBD1 or TRBD2 (5 bases each). Germline lookup yields CDR1 SGHDN and CDR2 FVKESK. The CDR3 is 15 amino acids. V lost 5 bases and J lost 5, with 19 bases in between. In DNA form, the CDR3 reads TGTGCCAGCAGCTATGGTGGGATTAGAGGGGACGAGCAGTACTTC. Amino acid sequence: CASSYGGIRGDEQYF. Full variable domain (rest looked up from reference TRBV14 and TRBJ2-7): EAGVTQFPSHSVIEKGQTVTLRCDPISGHDNLYWYRRVMGKEIKFLLHFVKESKQDESGMPNNRFLAERTGGTYSTLKVQPAELEDSGVYFCASSYGGIRGDEQYFGPGTRLTVT.

This chain uses TRBV28 with TRBJ2-3, with a tentative D call TRBD2 (5 bases). The CDR3 is made up of 13 amino acids. CDR1 is MDHEN and CDR2 is SYDVKM in the germline V gene. V was shortened by 5 bases and J by 6 bases, with 12 bases between the two germline ends. CDR3 sequence (DNA): TGTGCCAGCAGTCCCCGCCCGGGGGATACGCAGTATTTT. Its protein product is CASSPRPGDTQYF.

This chain connects TRBV9 to TRBJ2-5, with D tentatively TRBD1 (6 bases). V was trimmed by 4 bases and J by 5 bases, leaving 15 bases between them. CDR1 is SGDLS and CDR2 is YYNGEE in the germline V gene. CDR3 length: 14 amino acids. The CDR3 spells CASSTWGLSETQYF. The CDR3 DNA sequence: TGTGCCAGCAGCACCTGGGGGCTTTCGGAGACCCAGTACTTC.

V gene TRBV6-1 combines with J gene TRBJ2-5, with TRBD2 matching 9 bases. The CDR3 is 15 residues long. Germline CDR1 reads MNHNS; CDR2 reads SASEGT. Unmatched junction bases numbered 9, after V lost 8 bases and J lost 2 bases. The CDR3 here is CASAFGAGGQETQYF. CDR3 sequence (DNA): TGTGCCAGCGCCTTCGGGGCGGGAGGGCAAGAGACCCAGTACTTC.

The chain has TRBV11-2 and TRBJ2-1; D remains ambiguous. Trimming shortened V by 5 bases and J by 3 bases, and 5 bases separated the two germline ends. The V gene's germline CDR1 is SGHAT and CDR2 FQNNGV. This CDR3 region has 12 residues. The CDR3 sequence: CASSPNYNEQFF. The CDR3, as DNA: TGTGCCAGCAGCCCCAACTACAATGAGCAGTTCTTC.

V and J are TRBV2 and TRBJ2-7; perhaps TRBD1 as D (5 bases). This CDR3 is 13 amino acids long. V dropped 7 bases and J dropped 3 bases, with 13 bases sitting between them. Looked up from germline, CDR1 is SNHLY and CDR2 is FYNNEI. The CDR3 protein is CASKQDTFYEQYF. CDR3 nucleotides: TGTGCCAGCAAACAGGACACCTTCTACGAGCAGTACTTC. Supplemented by reference TRBV2 and TRBJ2-7, the full variable domain reads EPEVTQTPSHQVTQMGQEVILRCVPISNHLYFYWYRQILGQKVEFLVSFYNNEISEKSEIFDDQFSVERPDGSNFTLKIRSTKLEDSAMYFCASKQDTFYEQYFGPGTRLTVT.

This chain links TRBV28 with TRBJ1-4, with 9 nucleotides matching TRBD1. The V and J ends lost 6 bases and 4 bases, in that order; junction bases with no gene match: 3. There are 14 residues in the CDR3. In germline, CDR1 is MDHEN, CDR2 SYDVKM. This CDR3 reads CASRQGAGNEKLFF. The CDR3 region has the DNA TGTGCCAGCAGACAGGGGGCTGGTAATGAAAAACTGTTTTTT.

The CDR3 region is CASSVQGSWGNQPQHF. CDR3 sequence (DNA): TGTGCCAGCAGTGTACAGGGGTCTTGGGGCAATCAGCCCCAGCATTTT. The chain couples TRBV6-1 to TRBJ1-5, with TRBD1 identical over 7 bases. Germline V gene sequence: CDR1 MNHNS, CDR2 SASEGT. After removal of 4 bases from V and 2 bases from J, the junction contained 8 bases not matched to a gene. The CDR3 has 16 residues.

The J gene is TRBJ1-4, the V gene TRBV9; D uncertain. V lost 4 bases and J 8 bases, leaving 21 bases between the germline ends. The CDR3 is 16 amino acids. CDR1 is SGDLS and CDR2 is YYNGEE in the germline V gene. Written as DNA, the CDR3 is TGTGCCAGCAGCCCCCGGGGTAGGACGGGAAGCGAAAAACTGTTTTTT. The encoded protein is CASSPRGRTGSEKLFF.

This chain links TRBV2 with TRBJ2-7, with no clear D. The germline V gene encodes CDR1 SNHLY and CDR2 FYNNEI. This CDR3 has 12 residues. Trimming pared 6 bases from V and 3 bases from J, leaving 9 bases between. CDR3 in amino acids: CASSPSVYEQYF. CDR3 coding DNA: TGTGCCAGCAGCCCCTCGGTCTACGAGCAGTACTTC.

The J gene is TRBJ2-2, the V gene TRBV21-1; TRBD2 reflects the table's D call only, with no check against the DNA. TRBV21-1 is reported as a pseudogene. The CDR3 sequence is 15 residues long. CDR3 amino acids: CARWQLAANTGELFF. CDR3 in DNA: TGTGCCAGATGGCAACTAGCGGCGAACACCGGGGAGCTGTTTTTT.

Note on this clone: A clone one base away is much larger, so this may be a read error. The V call is TRBV28, the J call TRBJ1-5; D is unclear. This CDR3 has 14 residues. Trimming removed 3 bases at V and 4 bases at J, with 10 bases between. The germline V gene has CDR1 MDHEN and CDR2 SYDVKM. The chain's CDR3 is CASSLLVANQPQHF. The CDR3 coding sequence is TGTGCCAGCAGTTTGTTGGTCGCGAATCAGCCCCAGCATTTT.

The chain recombines TRBV11-2 with TRBJ1-2, with D maybe TRBD1 (5 bases). V lost 0 bases to trimming and J lost 8 bases, with 19 bases between them. The CDR3 loop spans 16 amino acids. Per the germline V gene, CDR1 is SGHAT and CDR2 is FQNNGV. CDR3 region: CASSLEAGTLMKGYTF. The CDR3 DNA reads TGTGCCAGCAGCTTAGAAGCAGGGACTCTAATGAAGGGCTACACCTTC.

This chain connects TRBV30 to TRBJ1-6, with D unclear. V gave up 2 bases and J gave up 0 bases, with 8 bases separating them. The CDR3 loop spans 15 amino acids. CDR1 and CDR2 from the germline V gene are GTSNPN and SVGIG (reference sequence). DNA of the CDR3: TGTGCCTGGAGTAAGGAAAGCTCCTATAATTCACCCCTCCACTTT. It codes for CAWSKESSYNSPLHF.

The rearrangement joins TRBV18 to TRBJ1-5; the D gene is possibly TRBD1 (5 bases). The germline V gene encodes CDR1 KGHSH and CDR2 LQKENI. Trimming removed 1 base at V and 6 bases at J, with 13 bases between. This CDR3 is 15 amino acids long. The CDR3 DNA reads TGTGCCAGCTCACCACGGCAGGGAGGGCGTCAGCCCCAGCATTTT. Protein sequence: CASSPRQGGRQPQHF.

This clone was seen more than once but under ten times. The chain carries TRBV30 and TRBJ2-1; TRBD2 agrees at 10 bases. CDR3 length: 14 amino acids. V shed 8 bases and J 5 bases; nucleotides not matched to a gene: 9. CDR1 and CDR2 from the germline V gene are GTSNPN and SVGIG (reference sequence). In nucleotides, the CDR3 is TGTGCCGGCTCAAGCGGGGGGGTCAACAATGAGCAGTTCTTC. Its protein product is CAGSSGGVNNEQFF.

This rearrangement joins TRBV7-2 to TRBJ1-1, with D perhaps TRBD1 (6 bases). This CDR3 has 14 residues. The V gene lost 1 base and the J gene lost 1 base, with 7 bases spanning the gap. Germline CDR1 reads SGHTA; CDR2 reads FQGNSA. The CDR3, as DNA: TGTGCCAGCAGCTTAGGGGGGGCGAACACTGAAGCTTTCTTT. Its protein product is CASSLGGANTEAFF.

The chain has TRBV18 and TRBJ1-3; D perhaps matches TRBD1 (5 bases). The CDR3 consists of 15 residues. Trimming left V 0 bases short and J 2 bases short, with 8 bases between. CDR1 and CDR2 from the germline V gene are KGHSH and LQKENI. The CDR3 DNA is TGTGCCAGCTCACCACCGGGGGTTCCTGGAAACACCATATATTTT. As protein: CASSPPGVPGNTIYF.

This rearrangement joins TRBV28 to TRBJ2-7; TRBD2 agrees at 9 bases. The J segment lost 3 bases and the V segment lost 3 bases, leaving 6 bases of the junction unmatched. The CDR3 spans 15 residues. CDR1 is MDHEN and CDR2 is SYDVKM in the germline V gene. This CDR3 reads CASSLGLAGHYEQYF. As DNA, the CDR3 is TGTGCCAGCAGTTTGGGGCTAGCGGGACACTACGAGCAGTACTTC.

This chain uses TRBV4-1 with TRBJ1-6, with a tentative D call TRBD1 (5 bases). Germline CDR1 reads MGHRA; CDR2 reads YSYEKL. Trimming cost V 0 bases and J 4 bases, with 7 bases left between them. This CDR3 is built from 15 residues. CDR3 residues: CASSQDGGYNSPLHF. The CDR3 coding sequence is TGCGCCAGCAGCCAAGACGGGGGTTATAATTCACCCCTCCACTTT.

This sequence joins TRBV19 and TRBJ2-2; D is ambiguous. The CDR3 is 14 amino acids. The V end was cut by 3 bases, the J end by 0 bases, with 5 bases between. Germline loops: CDR1 LNHDA, CDR2 SQIVND (reference sequence). CDR3 sequence reads: CASSILANTGELFF. The CDR3 coding sequence is TGTGCCAGTAGTATTTTAGCGAACACCGGGGAGCTGTTTTTT. Full variable domain (remainder filled in from reference TRBV19 and TRBJ2-2): DGGITQSPKYLFRKEGQNVTLSCEQNLNHDAMYWYRQDPGQGLRLIYYSQIVNDFQKGDIAEGYSVSREKKESFPLTVTSAQKNPTAFYLCASSILANTGELFFGEGSRLTVL.

For the CDR3, the DNA is TGTGCCAGCAGCCTGGGAGGCCCGAACACCGGGGAGCTGTTTTTT. Its translation is CASSLGGPNTGELFF. V gene TRBV6-1 combines with J gene TRBJ2-2; possibly TRBD2 for D (6 bases). The CDR3 runs 15 residues. The V end lost 6 bases, the J end lost 0 bases, and 11 bases lay between the germline ends. Germline CDR1 reads MNHNS; CDR2 reads SASEGT.

The genes are TRBV4-1 and TRBJ2-1; 11 bases agree with TRBD2. The ends lost 4 bases at V and 8 bases at J; junction bases unmatched: 10. The CDR3 runs to 16 residues. The germline CDR1 and CDR2 sequences are MGHRA and YSYEKL. This CDR3 reads CASSPKSTSGSYEQFF. CDR3 DNA: TGCGCCAGCAGCCCAAAGTCAACTAGCGGGAGCTATGAGCAGTTCTTC.

The rearrangement joins TRBV9 to TRBJ2-3; TRBD1 might be the D (5 bases). The ends were cut back, 2 bases at V and 2 bases at J, with 12 bases in the middle. The CDR3 length is 15 residues. The V gene's germline CDR1 is SGDLS and CDR2 YYNGEE. The CDR3 coding sequence is TGTGCCAGCAGCGTGGGGCAGGGTAACACAGATACGCAGTATTTT. This sequence encodes CASSVGQGNTDTQYF.